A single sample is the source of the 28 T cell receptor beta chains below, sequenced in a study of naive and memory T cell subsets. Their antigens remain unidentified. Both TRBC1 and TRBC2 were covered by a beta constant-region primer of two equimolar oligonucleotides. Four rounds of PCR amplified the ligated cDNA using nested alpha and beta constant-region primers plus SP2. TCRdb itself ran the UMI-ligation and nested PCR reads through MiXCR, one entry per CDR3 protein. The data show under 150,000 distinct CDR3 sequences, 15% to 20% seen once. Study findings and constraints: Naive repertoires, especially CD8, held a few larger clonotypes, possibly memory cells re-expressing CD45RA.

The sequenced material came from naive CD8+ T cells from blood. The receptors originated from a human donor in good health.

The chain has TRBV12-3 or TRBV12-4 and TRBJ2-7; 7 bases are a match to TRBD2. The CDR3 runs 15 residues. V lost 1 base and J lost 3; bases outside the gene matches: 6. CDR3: CASSLVGEGSYEQYF. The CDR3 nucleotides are TGTGCCAGCAGTTTAGTGGGGGAGGGCAGCTACGAGCAGTACTTC.

The CDR3 loop is CASSPRGLAGLSYEQYF. The CDR3 DNA reads TGTGCCAGCAGCCCAAGGGGACTAGCGGGATTGTCCTACGAGCAGTACTTC. This sequence joins TRBV14 and TRBJ2-7; TRBD2 matches at 13 bases. CDR3 length: 17 residues. The germline CDR1 and CDR2 sequences are SGHDN and FVKESK. With V trimmed by 4 bases and J by 1 base, 7 bases remained unmatched.

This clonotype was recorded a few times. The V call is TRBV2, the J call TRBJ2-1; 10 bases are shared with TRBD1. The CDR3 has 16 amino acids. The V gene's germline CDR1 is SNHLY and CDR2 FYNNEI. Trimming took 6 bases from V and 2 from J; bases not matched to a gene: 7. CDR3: CASRNRDRGTYNEQFF. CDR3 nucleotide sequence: TGTGCCAGCAGAAACAGGGACAGGGGTACCTACAATGAGCAGTTCTTC.

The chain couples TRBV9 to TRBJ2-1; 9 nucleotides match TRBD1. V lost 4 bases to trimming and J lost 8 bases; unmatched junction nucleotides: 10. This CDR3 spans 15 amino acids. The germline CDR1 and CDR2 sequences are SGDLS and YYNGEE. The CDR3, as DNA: TGTGCCAGCAGCCCCACAGGACAGGGGCTCCATGAGCAGTTCTTC. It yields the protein CASSPTGQGLHEQFF.

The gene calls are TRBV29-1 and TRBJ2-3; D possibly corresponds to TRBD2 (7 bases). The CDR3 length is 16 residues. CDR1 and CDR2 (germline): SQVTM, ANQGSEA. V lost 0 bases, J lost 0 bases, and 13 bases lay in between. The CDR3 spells CSVEDGGGSSTDTQYF. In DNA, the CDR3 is TGCAGCGTTGAAGATGGGGGGGGCTCCAGCACAGATACGCAGTATTTT.

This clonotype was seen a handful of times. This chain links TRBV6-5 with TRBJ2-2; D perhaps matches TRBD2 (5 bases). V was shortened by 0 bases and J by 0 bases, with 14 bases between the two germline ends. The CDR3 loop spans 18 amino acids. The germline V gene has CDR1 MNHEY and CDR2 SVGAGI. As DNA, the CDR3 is TGTGCCAGCAGTTACTCTGGGATGGGAGTGACGAACACCGGGGAGCTGTTTTTT. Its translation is CASSYSGMGVTNTGELFF.

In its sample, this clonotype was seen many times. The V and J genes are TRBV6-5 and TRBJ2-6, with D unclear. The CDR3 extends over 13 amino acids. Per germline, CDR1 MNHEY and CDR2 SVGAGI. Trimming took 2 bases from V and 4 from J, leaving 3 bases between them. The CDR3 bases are TGTGCCAGCAGTTACGGAGGGGCCAACGTCCTGACTTTC. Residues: CASSYGGANVLTF.

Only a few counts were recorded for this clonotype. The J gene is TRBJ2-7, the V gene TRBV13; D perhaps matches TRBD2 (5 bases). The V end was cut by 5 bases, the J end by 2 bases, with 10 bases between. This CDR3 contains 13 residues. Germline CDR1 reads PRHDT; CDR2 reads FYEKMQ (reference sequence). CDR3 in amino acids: CASSPDSTYEQYF. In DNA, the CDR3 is TGTGCCAGCAGCCCGGACTCTACCTACGAGCAGTACTTC. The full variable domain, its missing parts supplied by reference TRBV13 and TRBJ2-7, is AAGVIQSPRHLIKEKRETATLKCYPIPRHDTVYWYQQGPGQDPQFLISFYEKMQSDKGSIPDRFSAQQFSDYHSELNMSSLELGDSALYFCASSPDSTYEQYFGPGTRLTVT.

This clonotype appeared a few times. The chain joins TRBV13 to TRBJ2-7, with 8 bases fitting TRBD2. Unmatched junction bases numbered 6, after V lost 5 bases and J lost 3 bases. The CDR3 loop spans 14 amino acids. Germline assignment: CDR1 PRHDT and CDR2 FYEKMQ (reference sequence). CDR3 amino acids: CASSQTSVNYEQYF. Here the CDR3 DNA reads TGTGCCAGCAGCCAGACTAGCGTTAACTACGAGCAGTACTTC.

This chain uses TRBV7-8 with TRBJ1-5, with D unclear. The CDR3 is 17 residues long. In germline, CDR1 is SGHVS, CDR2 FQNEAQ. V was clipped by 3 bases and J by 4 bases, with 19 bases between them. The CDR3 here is CASSFRLGWRVNQPQHF. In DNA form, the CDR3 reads TGTGCCAGCAGCTTCCGCCTTGGGTGGAGGGTAAATCAGCCCCAGCATTTT.

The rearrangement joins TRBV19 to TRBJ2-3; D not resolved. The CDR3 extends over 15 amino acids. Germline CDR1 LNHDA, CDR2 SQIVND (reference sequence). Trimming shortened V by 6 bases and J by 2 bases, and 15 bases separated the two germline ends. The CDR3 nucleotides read TGTGCCAGTAGCCCAGGAGACACGTTCACAGATACGCAGTATTTT. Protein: CASSPGDTFTDTQYF.

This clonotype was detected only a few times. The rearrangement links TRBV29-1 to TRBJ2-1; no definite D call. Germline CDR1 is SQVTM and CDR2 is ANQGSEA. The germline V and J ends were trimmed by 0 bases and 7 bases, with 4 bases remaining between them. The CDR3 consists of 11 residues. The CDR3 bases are TGCAGCGTTGAAGATAGGAATGAGCAGTTCTTC. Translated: CSVEDRNEQFF.

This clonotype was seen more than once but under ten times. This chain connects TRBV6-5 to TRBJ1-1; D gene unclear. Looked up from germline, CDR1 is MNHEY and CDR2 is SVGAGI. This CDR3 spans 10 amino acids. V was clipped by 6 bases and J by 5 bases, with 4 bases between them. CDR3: CASSRTEAFF. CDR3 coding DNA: TGTGCCAGCAGCCGTACTGAAGCTTTCTTT.

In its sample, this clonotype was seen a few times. The CDR3 is CASSVYRITYEQYF. In DNA, the CDR3 is TGTGCCAGCAGTGTCTACAGGATAACCTACGAGCAGTACTTC. This chain joins TRBV2 and TRBJ2-7; possible D gene TRBD1, 5 bases. The V end was cut by 4 bases, the J end by 2 bases, with 12 bases between. Germline lookup yields CDR1 SNHLY and CDR2 FYNNEI. The CDR3 runs 14 residues.

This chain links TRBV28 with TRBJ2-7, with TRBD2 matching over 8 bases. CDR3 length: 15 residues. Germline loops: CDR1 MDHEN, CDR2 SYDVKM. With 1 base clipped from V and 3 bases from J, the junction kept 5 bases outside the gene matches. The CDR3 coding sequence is TGTGCCAGCAGTTTATCGGGGGGGATATTCTACGAGCAGTACTTC. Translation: CASSLSGGIFYEQYF.

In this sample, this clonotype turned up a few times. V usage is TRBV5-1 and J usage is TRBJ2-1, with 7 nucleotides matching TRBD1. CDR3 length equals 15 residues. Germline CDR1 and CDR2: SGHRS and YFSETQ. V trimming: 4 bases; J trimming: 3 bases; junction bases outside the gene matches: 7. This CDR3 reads CASSTTGDYYNEQFF. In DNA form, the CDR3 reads TGCGCCAGCAGCACTACAGGGGATTACTACAATGAGCAGTTCTTC.

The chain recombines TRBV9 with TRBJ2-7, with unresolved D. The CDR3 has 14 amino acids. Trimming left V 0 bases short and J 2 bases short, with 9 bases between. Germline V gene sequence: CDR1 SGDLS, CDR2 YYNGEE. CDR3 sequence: CASSVEGSAYEQYF. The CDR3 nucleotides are TGTGCCAGCAGCGTAGAAGGGTCGGCCTACGAGCAGTACTTC.

CDR3 sequence (DNA): TGTGCCAGCAGCCCAGGGACTAGCGGATGGGGGGGGCAAGAGACCCAGTACTTC. Encoded protein: CASSPGTSGWGGQETQYF. The chain combines TRBV13 with TRBJ2-5; TRBD2 agrees at 11 bases. From germline, CDR1 is PRHDT and CDR2 FYEKMQ (reference sequence). The junction had 13 bases not matched to a gene; V was cut back by 5 bases and J by 2 bases. The CDR3 has 18 residues.

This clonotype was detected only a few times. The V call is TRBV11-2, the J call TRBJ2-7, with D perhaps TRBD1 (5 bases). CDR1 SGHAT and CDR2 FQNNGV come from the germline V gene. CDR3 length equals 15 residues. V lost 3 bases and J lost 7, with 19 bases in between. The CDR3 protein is CASSLTALLHREQYF. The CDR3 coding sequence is TGTGCCAGCAGCTTGACAGCGTTACTCCACCGTGAGCAGTACTTC.

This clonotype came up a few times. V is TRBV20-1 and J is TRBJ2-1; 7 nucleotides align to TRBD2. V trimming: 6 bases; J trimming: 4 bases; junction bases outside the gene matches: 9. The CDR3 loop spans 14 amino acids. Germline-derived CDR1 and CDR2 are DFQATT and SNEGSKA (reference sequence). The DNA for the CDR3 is TGCAGTGCGCCCCTAGCGGATGAATACAATGAGCAGTTCTTC. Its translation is CSAPLADEYNEQFF.

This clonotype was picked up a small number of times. The CDR3 reads CASSYSLAESTGELFF. The CDR3 DNA reads TGTGCCAGCAGTTACTCCCTAGCGGAAAGCACCGGGGAGCTGTTTTTT. The V gene is TRBV6-5, the J gene TRBJ2-2, with TRBD2 identical over 7 bases. Germline V gives CDR1 MNHEY, CDR2 SVGAGI. There are 16 residues in the CDR3. V lost 0 bases and J lost 4; bases outside the gene matches: 5.

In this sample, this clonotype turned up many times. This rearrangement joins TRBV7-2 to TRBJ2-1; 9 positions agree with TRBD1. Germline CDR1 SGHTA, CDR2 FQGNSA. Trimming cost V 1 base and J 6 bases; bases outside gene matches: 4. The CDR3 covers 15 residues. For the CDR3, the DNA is TGTGCCAGCAGCTTAGGGACAGGGGAGCTCAATGAGCAGTTCTTC. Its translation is CASSLGTGELNEQFF.

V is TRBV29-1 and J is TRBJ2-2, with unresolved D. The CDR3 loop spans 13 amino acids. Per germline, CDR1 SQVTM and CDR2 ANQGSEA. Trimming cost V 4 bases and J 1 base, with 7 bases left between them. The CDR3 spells CSVVAGNTGELFF. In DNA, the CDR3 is TGCAGCGTTGTGGCCGGGAACACCGGGGAGCTGTTTTTT.

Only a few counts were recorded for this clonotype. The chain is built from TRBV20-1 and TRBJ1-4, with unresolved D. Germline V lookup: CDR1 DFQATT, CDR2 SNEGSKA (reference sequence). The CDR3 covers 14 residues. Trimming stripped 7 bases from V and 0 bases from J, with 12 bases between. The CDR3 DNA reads TGCAGTGTCCTAGACCGTTCAACTAATGAAAAACTGTTTTTT. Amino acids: CSVLDRSTNEKLFF.

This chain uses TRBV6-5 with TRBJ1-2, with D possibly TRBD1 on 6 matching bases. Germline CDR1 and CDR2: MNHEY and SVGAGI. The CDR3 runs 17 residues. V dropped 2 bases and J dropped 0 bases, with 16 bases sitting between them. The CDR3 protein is CASSYPAGVVPNYGYTF. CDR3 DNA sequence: TGTGCCAGCAGTTACCCGGCAGGGGTTGTCCCTAACTATGGCTACACCTTC.

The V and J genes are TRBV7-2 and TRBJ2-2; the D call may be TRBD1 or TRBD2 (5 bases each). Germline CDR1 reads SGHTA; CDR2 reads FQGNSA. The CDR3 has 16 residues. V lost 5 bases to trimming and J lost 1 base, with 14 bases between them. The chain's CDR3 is CASSVTMGVNTGELFF. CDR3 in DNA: TGTGCCAGCAGCGTAACCATGGGGGTGAACACCGGGGAGCTGTTTTTT.

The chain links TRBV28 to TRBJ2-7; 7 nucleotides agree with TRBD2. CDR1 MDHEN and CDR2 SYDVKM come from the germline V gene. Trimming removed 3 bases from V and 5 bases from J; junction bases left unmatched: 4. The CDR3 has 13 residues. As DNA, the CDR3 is TGTGCCAGCAGTTTTGGGGAGGGTAACGAGCAGTACTTC. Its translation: CASSFGEGNEQYF.

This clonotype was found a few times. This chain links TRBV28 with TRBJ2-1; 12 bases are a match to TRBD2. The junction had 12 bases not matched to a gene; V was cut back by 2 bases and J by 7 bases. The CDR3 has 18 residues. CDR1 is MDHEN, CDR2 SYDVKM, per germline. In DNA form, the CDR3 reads TGTGCCAGCAGTTTAAGACTAGCGGGAGAAGTAGGGGGGAATGAGCAGTTCTTC. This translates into CASSLRLAGEVGGNEQFF. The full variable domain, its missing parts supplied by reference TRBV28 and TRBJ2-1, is DVKVTQSSRYLVKRTGEKVFLECVQDMDHENMFWYRQDPGLGLRLIYFSYDVKMKEKGDIPEGYSVSREKKERFSLILESASTNQTSMYLCASSLRLAGEVGGNEQFFGPGTRLTVL.